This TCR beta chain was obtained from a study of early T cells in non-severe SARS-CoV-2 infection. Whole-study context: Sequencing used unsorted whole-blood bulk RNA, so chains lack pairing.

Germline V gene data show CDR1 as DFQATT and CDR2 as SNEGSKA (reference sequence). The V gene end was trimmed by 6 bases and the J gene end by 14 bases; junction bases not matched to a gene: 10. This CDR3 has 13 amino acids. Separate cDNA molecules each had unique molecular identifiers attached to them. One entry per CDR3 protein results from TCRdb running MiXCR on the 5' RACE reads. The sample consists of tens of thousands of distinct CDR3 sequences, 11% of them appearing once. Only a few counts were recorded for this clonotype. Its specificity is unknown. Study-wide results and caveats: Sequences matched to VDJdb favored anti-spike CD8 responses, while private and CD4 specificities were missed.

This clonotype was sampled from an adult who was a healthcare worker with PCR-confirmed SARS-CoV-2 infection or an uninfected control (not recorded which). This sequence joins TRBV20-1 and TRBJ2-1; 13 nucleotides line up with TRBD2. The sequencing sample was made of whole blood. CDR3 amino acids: CSAPGLAGEVKFF. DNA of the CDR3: TGCAGTGCCCCTGGACTAGCGGGAGAGGTGAAGTTCTTC.